The 7 T cell receptor beta chains listed next were all sequenced from one sample in a study of T cell responses to AZD1222 COVID-19 vaccine. Sequenced by immunoSEQ multiplex PCR; TCRdb stores in-frame clones only, minus some. The table has roughly 150,000 clones, 90% seen once. Here the sequenced sample was peripheral blood, taken on day 0 of AZD1222 vaccination. Source of these receptors: an adult in good health.

This clone was seen more than once but under ten times. The V and J genes are TRBV19 and TRBJ2-2; the D is unclear. This CDR3 contains 13 residues. The germline V gene encodes CDR1 LNHDA and CDR2 SQIVND (reference sequence). V lost 5 bases and J 1 base, leaving 5 bases between the germline ends. DNA of the CDR3: TGTGCCAGTAGTCCGTGGAACACCGGGGAGCTGTTTTTT. This sequence encodes CASSPWNTGELFF.

A note on this clone: Germline and junction disagree at one end, which may indicate a read error. The V and J genes are TRBV18 and TRBJ1-2; a possible D gene is TRBD1 (6 bases). Germline values: CDR1 KGHSH, CDR2 LQKENI. The CDR3 spans 15 residues. CDR3 amino acids: CASSPTTGINSGYTF. The CDR3 DNA is TGTGCCAGCTCACCTACTACAGGGATCAACTCTGGCTACACCTTC.

V usage is TRBV2 and J usage is TRBJ2-1, with D hard to call. The V gene's germline CDR1 is SNHLY and CDR2 FYNNEI. The CDR3 is made up of 15 amino acids. The ends were cut back, 2 bases at V and 8 bases at J, with 16 bases in the middle. The CDR3 protein is CASSELPRTGDEQFF. The CDR3, as DNA: TGTGCCAGCAGTGAATTACCTCGGACCGGCGATGAGCAGTTCTTC.

This clone has only one observation. The chain carries TRBV7-9 and TRBJ2-2, with TRBD2 matching 10 bases. This CDR3 has 16 amino acids. J gave up 4 bases and V 3 bases, and 5 bases lay outside the gene matches. Per germline, CDR1 SEHNR and CDR2 FQNEAQ (reference sequence). CDR3 region: CASSFFRTSGTGELFF. The DNA of the CDR3 is TGTGCCAGCAGCTTCTTTAGGACTAGCGGCACCGGGGAGCTGTTTTTT.

This chain links TRBV7-8 with TRBJ1-5; D is unclear. Between the trimmed V and J ends, which lost 9 bases and 3 bases, there was a span of 9 bases. The CDR3 totals 12 residues. Germline assignment: CDR1 SGHVS and CDR2 FQNEAQ. The CDR3 nucleotides are TGTGCCAGTGGGAATCCCAATCAGCCCCAGCATTTT. Its translation: CASGNPNQPQHF. Filled out from reference TRBV7-8 and TRBJ1-5, the complete variable domain reads GAGVSQSPRYKVAKRGQDVALRCDPISGHVSLFWYQQALGQGPEFLTYFQNEAQLDKSGLPSDRFFAERPEGSVSTLKIQRTQQEDSAVYLCASGNPNQPQHFGDGTRLSIL.

The J gene is TRBJ2-1, the V gene TRBV14; D ambiguous. Trimming took 5 bases from V and 1 from J, leaving 12 bases between them. The CDR3 length is 15 residues. The germline V gene has CDR1 SGHDN and CDR2 FVKESK. The CDR3 region is CASSNQNPSYNEQFF. For the CDR3, the DNA is TGTGCCAGCAGCAATCAGAATCCGTCCTACAATGAGCAGTTCTTC.

A single count supports this clone. V gene TRBV7-3 combines with J gene TRBJ2-1, with D maybe TRBD2 (5 bases). V was trimmed by 1 base and J by 0 bases, leaving 10 bases between them. The CDR3 length is 16 residues. Germline CDR1 is SGHTA and CDR2 is FQGTGA. The CDR3 nucleotides are TGTGCCAGCAGCTTAATGCGGGTGAGCTCCTACAATGAGCAGTTCTTC. It specifies CASSLMRVSSYNEQFF.